This TCR beta chain was observed in a study of blood T cell repertoires in COVID-19 (TCRdb year 2020). Some background on the complete study: Samples from collaborators originated in the United States, Italy and Spain and spanned both the acute and convalescent phases of COVID-19. The material from the prospective study consisted of cDNA or gDNA derived from T cells, B-cell-depleted T cells, or PBMCs. The dataset comprised deeply sampled blood TCRbeta repertoires from subjects exposed to, actively infected with, or recovered from COVID-19. The repertoires were made available in a free public database intended to serve as a resource for research on the immune response to SARS-CoV-2. Samples came from the ongoing ImmuneRACE study (first 160 participants) plus 1,254 subjects from 6 global collaborators. Nearly every sample came with metadata listing a de-identified subject ID, COVID-19 status, age in years and sex. Where available, HLA class I and class II types were taken from metadata supplied by the sample provider and were not determined by assay-based typing. Broader findings and caveats from the paper: Clinical and demographic metadata were provided uncurated, with the amount varying by source and participant.

V is clipped by 4 bases and J by 2 bases, and the sequence between their germline boundaries is 12 bases long. CDR1 and CDR2 were assigned from the germline V gene (reference sequence) as LNHDA and SQIVND. The CDR3 contains 14 residues, cysteine and phenylalanine counted. Only the CDR3 DNA stays, 42 bases, in frame from base 1. Enrolling through a virtual design, the prospective study's participants ranged in age from roughly 18 to 95 years and lived across around 25 United States geographic areas. In the prospective study, participants were assigned to cohorts based on the clinical history participants reported in a screening survey and a study questionnaire. Exposed participants had been in contact with someone with a PCR-confirmed or clinician-diagnosed COVID-19 case within 2 weeks of study entry. In the prospective study, mobile phlebotomists collected whole blood, serum and a nasopharyngeal or oropharyngeal swab from each participant. Over a roughly 2-month period, participants in the prospective study had the option of providing additional blood draws and questionnaires. Blood samples from the prospective study were shipped frozen or at room temperature prior to DNA extraction.

TCRbeta CDR3 regions were amplified from genomic DNA using the immunoSEQ Assay, a bias-controlled multiplex PCR. Processing in the source paper ran as follows. Within the assay, amplification of reference gene primers was used to estimate how many nucleated cells each sample contained. Sequence reads were collapsed and filtered to measure the absolute abundance of every unique TCRbeta CDR3 rearrangement. For each sample, productive Simpson clonality was calculated by taking the square root of Simpson's diversity index across productive rearrangements. TCRdb re-hosts the immuneACCESS table, in-frame sequences only. Its copies lack some clones; in the studies checked, an unresolved V gene accounts for under half of them, and the cause for the rest is not known. V and J calls and clone size are those listed in that table; D and trimming were worked out from the DNA. In this sample the table shows 150,000 or so clones, about nine tenths of which occur a single time. 3.5% to 4.5% of the sample is taken by the ten largest.

On this clone itself: Its antigen specificity is not known. Base qualities were left out, and no much larger clone turns up one base away.

Sequences were obtained from PBMCs or T cells enriched from blood (not recorded which). This TCR came from a woman aged 40 to 49 who had been exposed to COVID-19. The sequence joins TRBV19 to TRBJ2-7; the D gene is possibly TRBD1, with 5 bases matching. The CDR3 region: CASSTQHRTYEQYF. The nucleotide sequence reads TGTGCCAGTAGTACCCAGCACAGGACCTACGAGCAGTACTTC.